Shown below are 27 T cell receptor beta chains from a single sample sequenced in a study of T-cell reconstitution after alpha-beta-depleted transplantation in children. This sample's TCRbeta library carried unique molecular identifier barcodes. TCRdb redid the calling of the PCR reads with MiXCR, one entry per CDR3 protein. The table shows a few hundred thousand distinct CDR3 sequences, with 10% to 15% occurring only once. Here the sequenced sample was PBMCs, mostly from graft donor cells, taken 360 days after TCRalphabeta/CD19-depleted stem cell transplant. The source is a male patient younger than 18 who had a stem cell transplant for acute myeloid leukemia, so the T cells may come from the graft donor.

This clonotype came up a few times. The gene calls are TRBV7-2 and TRBJ2-2; D tentatively fits TRBD1 or TRBD2 (6 bases each). Trimming shortened V by 6 bases and J by 1 base, and 12 bases separated the two germline ends. Germline lookup yields CDR1 SGHTA and CDR2 FQGNSA. The CDR3 consists of 15 residues. The CDR3: CASRAGHRNTGELFF. The CDR3 coding sequence is TGTGCCAGCAGGGCGGGACATCGGAACACCGGGGAGCTGTTTTTT.

Only a few counts were recorded for this clonotype. This chain uses TRBV20-1 with TRBJ2-1; TRBD2 matches 13 bases. Germline V CDR1 and CDR2: DFQATT, SNEGSKA (reference sequence). This CDR3 spans 19 amino acids. V lost 2 bases, J lost 1 base, and 11 bases stayed unmatched. In DNA form, the CDR3 reads TGCAGTGCTAGAAAAACTGGACTAGCGGGAGTGGGATCCTACAATGAGCAGTTCTTC. This encodes CSARKTGLAGVGSYNEQFF.

This clonotype occurred many times. This chain connects TRBV20-1 to TRBJ1-1; the D is unclear. Germline loops: CDR1 DFQATT, CDR2 SNEGSKA (reference sequence). Trimming took 1 base from V and 0 from J, leaving 6 bases between them. The CDR3 covers 13 residues. The CDR3 spells CSARGGVNTEAFF. The CDR3 DNA follows: TGCAGTGCTAGAGGGGGAGTGAACACTGAAGCTTTCTTT.

This rearrangement joins TRBV28 to TRBJ2-4; 8 bases map to TRBD1. Germline trimming cut 5 bases from V and 3 bases from J; bases unmatched to any gene: 6. This CDR3 is built from 15 residues. Per the germline V gene, CDR1 is MDHEN and CDR2 is SYDVKM. CDR3: CASSPRDRFKNIQYF. The CDR3 DNA is TGTGCCAGCAGTCCACGGGACAGGTTCAAAAACATTCAGTACTTC.

The chain carries TRBV4-3 and TRBJ2-1; D not resolved. Trimming removed 0 bases at V and 8 bases at J, with 14 bases between. The germline V gene has CDR1 LGHNA and CDR2 YSLEER. The length of the CDR3 is 15 residues. The CDR3 nucleotides are TGCGCCAGCAGCCAAGATTTACCTGGGTGGGATGAGCAGTTCTTC. This encodes CASSQDLPGWDEQFF.

This clonotype was seen a handful of times. With a much larger clone just one base away, this may be a read error. V is TRBV28 and J is TRBJ2-2; no reliable D call. Trimming took 3 bases from V and 3 from J, leaving 5 bases between them. CDR1 and CDR2 from the germline V gene are MDHEN and SYDVKM. The CDR3 covers 13 residues. The CDR3 bases are TGTGCCAGCAGTTTTTGGGACACCGGGGAGCTGTTTTTT. Translated, it gives CASSFWDTGELFF.

The rearrangement uses TRBV4-2 and TRBJ2-5; maybe TRBD2 (6 bases). This CDR3 has 14 residues. Between the trimmed V and J ends, which lost 4 bases and 7 bases, there was a span of 16 bases. The V gene's germline CDR1 is LGHNA and CDR2 YNFKEQ. CDR3: CASSPTTVEGTQYF. The CDR3 nucleotides are TGTGCCAGCAGCCCGACGACAGTGGAGGGGACCCAGTACTTC.

This clonotype showed up many times. The rearrangement uses TRBV10-3 and TRBJ2-7; the match to TRBD2 covers 9 bases. Germline CDR1 reads ENHRY; CDR2 reads SYGVKD. CDR3 size: 15 residues. Losses at the gene ends were 4 bases for V and 3 bases for J; bases not matched to a gene: 7. CDR3 DNA: TGTGCCATCAGTGGGTTGGGACTAGCCGGCTACGAGCAGTACTTC. It specifies CAISGLGLAGYEQYF.

In this sample, this clonotype turned up a few times. Here the CDR3 DNA reads TGTGCCAGCAGTTACCCCTCCGGGACAGGGGAAGCCTACGAGCAGTACTTC. It encodes CASSYPSGTGEAYEQYF. The chain carries TRBV6-2 or TRBV6-3 and TRBJ2-7, with TRBD1 matching over 10 bases. V trimming: 2 bases; J trimming: 2 bases; junction bases outside the gene matches: 9. The CDR3 is 17 amino acids. CDR1 and CDR2 from the germline V gene are MNHEY and SVGEGT.

The chain combines TRBV7-2 with TRBJ2-4; D tentatively fits TRBD1 or TRBD2 (5 bases each). CDR3 length: 16 residues. The V gene's germline CDR1 is SGHTA and CDR2 FQGNSA. V lost 2 bases and J lost 2, with 13 bases in between. The CDR3 bases are TGTGCCAGCAGCTTAATCGGGGCAGGTTCCAAAAACATTCAGTACTTC. It is translated as CASSLIGAGSKNIQYF.

J is TRBJ1-1 and V is TRBV27; maybe TRBD1 (6 bases). Per germline, CDR1 MNHEY and CDR2 SMNVEV (reference sequence). The CDR3 is 19 amino acids. Trimming stripped 0 bases from V and 5 bases from J, with 25 bases between. The CDR3 sequence is CASSLSLAQGKPLGTEAFF. CDR3 DNA sequence: TGTGCCAGCAGTTTATCGTTAGCCCAGGGGAAACCCCTGGGGACTGAAGCTTTCTTT.

This clonotype occurred many times. The V and J genes are TRBV6-4 and TRBJ1-5, with a possible D match to TRBD1 (6 bases). Germline lookup yields CDR1 MRHNA and CDR2 SNTAGT. Trimming took off 3 bases at V and 7 bases at J, with 13 bases between the two ends. The CDR3 totals 14 residues. Here the CDR3 reads CASSEQGKQQPQHF. The CDR3, as DNA: TGTGCCAGCAGTGAGCAGGGGAAACAGCAGCCCCAGCATTTT.

This clonotype was detected many times. The chain recombines TRBV15 with TRBJ2-7; a weak D match, TRBD1 (6 bases). This CDR3 has 14 residues. CDR1 and CDR2 from the germline V gene are LNHNV and YYDKDF (reference sequence). The V end lost 2 bases, the J end lost 1 base, and 9 bases lay between the germline ends. This CDR3 reads CATSRSGHSYEQYF. The CDR3 nucleotides are TGTGCCACCAGCAGATCGGGACATTCCTACGAGCAGTACTTC.

The chain uses TRBV25-1 and TRBJ2-1, with 9 bases lining up with TRBD2. Germline CDR1 is MGHDK and CDR2 is SYGVNS. This CDR3 has 15 amino acids. V shed 2 bases, J shed 9 bases, and the junction held 8 bases outside the gene matches. DNA for the CDR3: TGTGCCAGCAGTGAAGAGGGACTAGCCCTGAGTGAGCAGTTCTTC. This codes for CASSEEGLALSEQFF.

V is TRBV28 and J is TRBJ2-7; 7 positions match TRBD2. The V gene end was trimmed by 4 bases and the J gene end by 5 bases; junction bases not matched to a gene: 8. Per germline, CDR1 MDHEN and CDR2 SYDVKM. This CDR3 has 14 amino acids. The CDR3 region is CASSSYSTSDEQYF. CDR3 DNA: TGTGCCAGCAGTTCCTACTCCACTAGCGACGAGCAGTACTTC. Together with reference TRBV28 and TRBJ2-7, the CDR3 gives the full variable domain: DVKVTQSSRYLVKRTGEKVFLECVQDMDHENMFWYRQDPGLGLRLIYFSYDVKMKEKGDIPEGYSVSREKKERFSLILESASTNQTSMYLCASSSYSTSDEQYFGPGTRLTVT.

This clonotype was observed a few times. CDR3: CSANPTSGSVDEQYF. CDR3 sequence (DNA): TGCAGTGCTAACCCGACTAGCGGGAGTGTTGACGAGCAGTACTTC. The chain combines TRBV20-1 with TRBJ2-7, with TRBD2 matching 12 bases. V shed 4 bases and J 5 bases; nucleotides not matched to a gene: 9. The germline V gene encodes CDR1 DFQATT and CDR2 SNEGSKA (reference sequence). CDR3 length: 15 amino acids.

This clonotype was counted only a few times. The chain has TRBV29-1 and TRBJ1-2; tentative D call: TRBD1 (5 bases). Deletions cut 4 bases from V and 4 bases from J, with 13 bases between. From germline, CDR1 is SQVTM and CDR2 ANQGSEA. The CDR3 is made up of 13 amino acids. CDR3 nucleotides: TGCAGCGTTGGGACACTCGAAGGCTATGGCTACACCTTC. It encodes CSVGTLEGYGYTF.

The gene calls are TRBV5-1 and TRBJ2-7; possibly TRBD1 for D (6 bases). V was clipped by 4 bases and J by 0 bases, with 11 bases between them. The CDR3 is made up of 14 amino acids. From germline, CDR1 is SGHRS and CDR2 YFSETQ. CDR3 sequence: CASSAGQLSYEQYF. The CDR3 DNA reads as TGCGCCAGCAGCGCCGGACAGCTCTCCTACGAGCAGTACTTC.

The chain uses TRBV10-3 and TRBJ1-3, with TRBD1 identical over 9 bases. The CDR3 is made up of 16 amino acids. Germline V gene sequence: CDR1 ENHRY, CDR2 SYGVKD. The trim removed 4 bases at V and 0 bases at J, leaving 4 bases unmatched. The CDR3 region is CAISGTGAISGNTIYF. In nucleotides, the CDR3 is TGTGCCATCAGTGGGACAGGGGCCATCTCTGGAAACACCATATATTTT.

This clonotype was observed at least ten times. V usage is TRBV20-1 and J usage is TRBJ2-1; D is ambiguous. The CDR3 contains 11 residues. With 7 bases removed from V and 2 bases from J, the gap between germline ends came to 6 bases. Germline CDR1 reads DFQATT; CDR2 reads SNEGSKA (reference sequence). The CDR3 DNA sequence: TGCAGTGTGGGAACCTACAATGAGCAGTTCTTC. The encoded protein is CSVGTYNEQFF.

This clonotype was seen more than once but under ten times. V usage is TRBV29-1 and J usage is TRBJ2-7, with D possibly being TRBD1 (5 bases). The CDR3 runs 14 residues. The germline gives CDR1 SQVTM, CDR2 ANQGSEA. Deletions cut 7 bases from V and 3 bases from J, with 19 bases between. CDR3 DNA: TGCAGCGCCATGTTGGAGACAGCGCTCTACGAGCAGTACTTC. It yields the protein CSAMLETALYEQYF.

The rearrangement uses TRBV12-3 or TRBV12-4 and TRBJ2-4, with D perhaps matching TRBD1 or TRBD2 (5 bases each). The CDR3 has 15 residues. V dropped 7 bases and J dropped 6 bases, with 19 bases sitting between them. CDR3 in amino acids: CASTSGAPRVNIQYF. CDR3 nucleotides: TGTGCCAGCACCTCCGGGGCCCCCAGGGTAAACATTCAGTACTTC.

With regard to this clonotype: One end of the junction does not line up with germline, which may come from a read error. This rearrangement joins TRBV5-1 to TRBJ2-7; 12 nucleotides align to TRBD2. This CDR3 contains 15 residues. Germline CDR1 SGHRS, CDR2 YFSETQ. Here the CDR3 DNA reads TGTGCCAGCAGTCTCGTACTAGCGGGAGGCTACGAGCAGTACTTC. This translates into CASSLVLAGGYEQYF.

This clonotype was seen ten or more times. The rearrangement uses TRBV12-3 or TRBV12-4 and TRBJ2-1; D is unclear. This CDR3 is built from 17 residues. Between the trimmed V and J ends, which lost 3 bases and 0 bases, there was a span of 15 bases. The CDR3 DNA reads TGTGCCAGCAGTTTTCAGCTACGGAAGAGCTCCTACAATGAGCAGTTCTTC. This sequence encodes CASSFQLRKSSYNEQFF.

The chain couples TRBV19 to TRBJ2-1; TRBD1 aligns across 7 bases. CDR1 LNHDA and CDR2 SQIVND come from the germline V gene (reference sequence). The CDR3 has 15 residues. The V gene end was trimmed by 7 bases and the J gene end by 0 bases; junction bases not matched to a gene: 6. CDR3 region: CASNPTGYSYNEQFF. As DNA, the CDR3 is TGTGCCAGTAATCCGACAGGGTACTCCTACAATGAGCAGTTCTTC. The full variable domain, completed using reference TRBV19 and TRBJ2-1, is DGGITQSPKYLFRKEGQNVTLSCEQNLNHDAMYWYRQDPGQGLRLIYYSQIVNDFQKGDIAEGYSVSREKKESFPLTVTSAQKNPTAFYLCASNPTGYSYNEQFFGPGTRLTVL.

Only a few counts were recorded for this clonotype. This chain links TRBV10-3 with TRBJ1-1; D is uncertain. The germline V and J ends were trimmed by 6 bases and 1 base, with 6 bases remaining between them. The germline gives CDR1 ENHRY, CDR2 SYGVKD. The CDR3 is made up of 12 amino acids. CDR3 protein: CAIRAANTEAFF. The CDR3 DNA is TGTGCCATCAGGGCAGCGAACACTGAAGCTTTCTTT.

A few counts support this clonotype. The chain recombines TRBV19 with TRBJ2-7; D is ambiguous. The CDR3 has 13 amino acids. Looked up from germline, CDR1 is LNHDA and CDR2 is SQIVND (reference sequence). V dropped 4 bases and J dropped 1 base, with 8 bases sitting between them. The CDR3 DNA reads TGTGCCAGTAGTAGGGAAGGGTCCTACGAGCAGTACTTC. Translating it yields CASSREGSYEQYF. The full variable domain, with the rest looked up from reference TRBV19 and TRBJ2-7, is DGGITQSPKYLFRKEGQNVTLSCEQNLNHDAMYWYRQDPGQGLRLIYYSQIVNDFQKGDIAEGYSVSREKKESFPLTVTSAQKNPTAFYLCASSREGSYEQYFGPGTRLTVT.